The entry below gives a single TCR beta chain sequence along with its context. Its antigen is undetermined. Libraries were prepared by immunoSEQ multiplex PCR; TCRdb keeps only in-frame clonotypes and omits some of them. The sample has about 1.5 million clones, 98% seen once. CDR1 and CDR2 from the germline V gene are MGHRA and YSYEKL. The CDR3 has 15 amino acids. V gave up 2 bases and J gave up 7 bases; unmatched junction bases: 4. The entry originates in a study of shared clonotypes between healthy human individuals. Turning to the study itself: There were three CD4 naive, three CD4 memory, two CD8 naive and one CD8 memory plates per donor.

Study-level points and caveats: Naive CD4 clonotypes overlapped across several donors at roughly 4.5%.

The clonotype was recovered from a man aged 30 to 45 in good health. Sequences were obtained from naive CD4+ T cells sorted from blood. Subset defined: CD45RA+ positively selected. The chain combines TRBV4-1 with TRBJ2-1; 11 bases line up with TRBD2. Here the CDR3 DNA reads TGCGCCAGCAGCCAATTAGCGGGAGGGGGTAATGAGCAGTTCTTC. Its translation is CASSQLAGGGNEQFF.